The rows below give T cell receptor beta chains drawn from one sample of a study of Ad26.COV2.S vaccination and SARS-CoV-2 variants. Sequencing was performed with immunoSEQ multiplex PCR; in TCRdb, only in-frame clones are kept and a portion is missing. This table has approximately 480,000 clones, around 85% appearing once. The sequences come from peripheral blood, collected in a trial of Ad26.COV2.S vaccine versus placebo. These receptor sequences come from a person between 18 and 65 years old who received the Ad26.COV2.S COVID-19 vaccine or a placebo. Both conserved end residues are part of each CDR3. D genes are given only for firm matches.

v_gene,d_gene,CDR3aa
TRBV2,.,CASSVGPYQETQYF
TRBV5-1,.,CASSAAPGGYEQYF
TRBV19,TRBD1,CASSTPTGGLEKLFF
TRBV28,.,CASLSATEAFF
TRBV3-1/TRBV3-2,TRBD2,CASSQASGRSETQYF
TRBV14,TRBD1,CASSQGTGYGYTF
TRBV30,.,CAWTLGGMNTEAFF
TRBV6-2/TRBV6-3,TRBD1,CASSYRDRDYGYTF
TRBV2,TRBD1,CASSAVDRVRSQPQHF
TRBV28,.,CASSFLVDTQYF
TRBV25-1,.,CASSEIDSRKAFF
TRBV27,.,CASSLGVHEKLFF
TRBV5-1,.,CASSPRGRETGELFF
TRBV7-6,TRBD2,CASSSRTSGAPGYNEQFF
TRBV7-2,.,CASSLDGGGSSGANVLTF
TRBV29-1,.,CSVVLGGIYEQYF
TRBV6-2/TRBV6-3,.,CASSRTDVQETQYF
TRBV5-4,.,CASSLGGAGRTLGTQDTQYF
TRBV28,.,CASSLWQTSNQPQHF
TRBV5-6,.,CASSPRGGSNSPLHF
TRBV7-2,TRBD1,CASSLQGAYEQYF
TRBV29-1,.,CSAGTYEQYF
TRBV7-9,.,CASSLVGWLEQFF
TRBV5-8,.,CASSQPSGLVVGELFF
TRBV28,TRBD1,CASSRRQGAETQYF
TRBV6-1,TRBD1,CASSEIRRGTGQFF
TRBV9,.,CASSTKGDGTEPYEQYF
TRBV5-1,.,CASSLGRNEQFF
TRBV5-6,TRBD1,CASSFLTGVETQYF
TRBV24-1,TRBD1,CATSDPRDRGGQPQHF
TRBV11-2,.,CASSLASWGLLTKDTQYF
TRBV2,TRBD1,CAGRGDRANTGELFF
TRBV27,.,CASSRQLGLYEQYF
TRBV12-3/TRBV12-4,.,CASSFGHRQTQYF
TRBV12-3/TRBV12-4,.,CASSFAGNTEAFF
TRBV7-7,TRBD2,CASSPREVTLETQYF
TRBV11-2,.,CASSLVDEQYF
TRBV28,.,CASSYTGRSTDTQYF
TRBV6-6,TRBD1,CASRTGITEAFF
TRBV28,.,CASRVFSVSNQPQHF
TRBV5-8,.,CASSEGTISNQPQHF
TRBV7-3,.,CASSLNRGGARGGGYTF
TRBV28,TRBD1,CASSPYGRTGALFF
TRBV10-3,TRBD1,CAISEGDSISGNTIYF
TRBV10-3,.,CAISGQNEQYF
TRBV27,TRBD1,CASSQAFPGGWAGELFF
TRBV24-1,TRBD2,CATSDPAGTSGRAHLRNEQFF
TRBV4-1,TRBD1,CASSQVQGEWPEAFF
TRBV20-1,.,CSASPAALGETQYF
TRBV11-2,.,CASSFGPPGSTGELFF